This T cell receptor beta chain was retrieved from a study of OX40 agonist ivuxolimab in advanced cancers. At the level of the study: At 0.01 to 10 mg/kg, ivuxolimab was administered intravenously to patients every 2 weeks. Patients receiving dose escalation had hepatocellular carcinoma, melanoma, renal cell or head and neck cancer. Earlier treatment with anti-PD-1, anti-PD-L1 or anti-CTLA-4 was permitted, and about 40% had received some. Overall study findings and caveats: Low levels of normalized T-cell clonal expansion also appeared in some nonresponders.

Data came from immunoSEQ multiplex PCR; TCRdb stores just in-frame clones and leaves some out. The profile shows roughly 120,000 clones, under 95% of them singletons. The length of the CDR3 is 16 residues. The V gene lost 0 bases and the J gene lost 7 bases, with 18 bases spanning the gap. CDR1 LNHDA and CDR2 SQIVND come from the germline V gene (reference sequence). Turning to this clone: Its antigen is still unknown.

The gene calls are TRBV19 and TRBJ1-2, with no clear D. The TCR sequence derives from an adult with an advanced solid tumor such as melanoma, head and neck, liver or kidney cancer. The specimen comprised CD4+ or CD8+ T cells sorted from blood, sampled in a trial of the OX40 agonist ivuxolimab. CDR3 region: CASSIDLVGAAGGYTF. The DNA for the CDR3 is TGTGCCAGTAGTATAGATCTGGTAGGAGCAGCGGGTGGCTACACCTTC. The complete variable domain, with remaining parts taken from reference TRBV19 and TRBJ1-2, reads DGGITQSPKYLFRKEGQNVTLSCEQNLNHDAMYWYRQDPGQGLRLIYYSQIVNDFQKGDIAEGYSVSREKKESFPLTVTSAQKNPTAFYLCASSIDLVGAAGGYTFGSGTRLTVV.